Sequencing of this T cell receptor (beta chain) was carried out in a study of read filtering for tumor transcriptome and immune sequencing. This clonotype was seen only a few times. No antigen is known for it. General study findings and limits: The sorted CD138-negative fraction was a mixed bone marrow immune population, not purified T cells. Compared with RNA-seq, IR-seq gave much higher clonotype depth and reliability.

The library was built from about 400 ng RNA with molecular barcoded adaptors for alpha/delta and beta/gamma chains. TCRdb used MiXCR to reprocess the reads, holding one entry per CDR3 protein. The sample consists of roughly 420 distinct CDR3 sequences, roughly 75% of them appearing once. The germline gives CDR1 SGHVS, CDR2 FNYEAQ. V was pared by 6 bases and J by 6 bases, with 9 bases between. This CDR3 is 12 amino acids long. This TCR was recovered from a donor at least 40 years old with multiple myeloma. This table probably holds off-target reads from a library built for another chain. V usage is TRBV7-6 and J usage is TRBJ1-5, with unresolved D. Material for sequencing was a population of CD138-negative cells sorted from bone marrow. In nucleotides, the CDR3 is TGTGCCAGCAGTTCCAACCGTCAGCCCCAGCATTTT. Its translation: CASSSNRQPQHF.